This T cell receptor (beta chain) was retrieved from a study of shared clonotypes between healthy human individuals. Notes on the study in general: When naive CD4 clonotypes were compared across a few donors, roughly 4.9% were shared.

This CDR3 is 17 amino acids long. Trimming removed 3 bases at V and 3 bases at J, with 18 bases between. Germline assignment: CDR1 SEHNR and CDR2 FQNEAQ (reference sequence). Assay: immunoSEQ multiplex PCR; the TCRdb copy retains only in-frame clones and omits some. The sample includes over a million clones, 95% to 99% of them seen just once. Details on this clone: Its antigen is unidentified.

Every donor was a Caucasian adult from Nashville, Tennessee. Sequenced input: naive CD4+ T cells sorted from blood. The subset here: CD45RA+ positively selected. The sequence was collected from a man aged 30-40 years in good health. V gene TRBV7-9 combines with J gene TRBJ1-3; tentatively, D is TRBD1 (6 bases). The CDR3 sequence is CASSFLRNRVNGNTIYF. Here the CDR3 DNA reads TGTGCCAGCAGCTTCCTCCGAAACAGGGTAAATGGAAACACCATATATTTT. Looking up the rest from reference TRBV7-9 and TRBJ1-3 gives the full variable domain: DTGVSQNPRHKITKRGQNVTFRCDPISEHNRLYWYRQTLGQGPEFLTYFQNEAQLEKSRLLSDRFSAERPKGSFSTLEIQRTEQGDSAMYLCASSFLRNRVNGNTIYFGEGSWLTVV.